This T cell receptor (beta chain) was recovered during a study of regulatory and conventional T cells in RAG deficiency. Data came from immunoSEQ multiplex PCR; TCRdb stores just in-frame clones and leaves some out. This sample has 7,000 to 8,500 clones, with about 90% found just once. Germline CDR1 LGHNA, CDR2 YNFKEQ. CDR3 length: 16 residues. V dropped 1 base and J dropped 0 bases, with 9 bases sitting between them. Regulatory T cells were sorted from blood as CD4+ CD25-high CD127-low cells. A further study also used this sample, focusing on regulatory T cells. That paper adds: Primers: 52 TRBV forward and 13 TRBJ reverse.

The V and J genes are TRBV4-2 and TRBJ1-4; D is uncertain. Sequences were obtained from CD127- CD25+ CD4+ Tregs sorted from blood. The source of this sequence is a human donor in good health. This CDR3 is CASSQALGATNEKLFF. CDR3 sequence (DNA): TGTGCCAGCAGCCAAGCTTTGGGAGCAACTAATGAAAAACTGTTTTTT.